This TCR beta chain was retrieved from a study of Graves' ophthalmopathy and Graves' hyperthyroidism. The J segment lost 3 bases and the V segment lost 4 bases, leaving 10 bases of the junction unmatched. The germline gives CDR1 DFQATT, CDR2 SNEGSKA (reference sequence). This CDR3 region has 15 residues. RNA transcripts were the source from which TCR beta CDR3 regions were amplified. HTBI primers served in a first-round RT-PCR, which a second-round multiplex PCR followed. Each CDR3 protein is one row after TCRdb ran MiXCR on the multiplex PCR reads. The sample includes roughly 1.1 million distinct CDR3 sequences, 35% to 45% seen only once; the top ten take 8.5% to 14%. About this clonotype itself: Possible read error: a much larger clone is one base away.

The origin of this receptor is an adult man with Graves' hyperthyroidism. The chain has TRBV20-1 and TRBJ1-2; the match to TRBD1 covers 8 bases. The sequenced sample consisted of peripheral blood or thyroid tissue (not recorded which). The CDR3 reads CSAMTAGGADYGYTF. The CDR3 nucleotides are TGCAGTGCTATGACGGCAGGGGGCGCGGACTATGGCTACACCTTC.